This T cell receptor (beta chain) was recovered during a study of cytomegalovirus exposure and HLA in healthy donors. Germline V lookup: CDR1 LNHNV, CDR2 YYDKDF (reference sequence). This CDR3 contains 15 residues. V gave up 8 bases and J gave up 6 bases; unmatched junction bases: 10. Overall study results and limits: In a later analysis, specific HLA alleles were associated with 15,000 to 20,000 TCR beta sequences at a 0.05 false discovery rate. A later analysis showed that HLA-associated TCR beta chains had undergone more clonal expansion than equally common others.

As regards this clone: The antigen is unknown.

The PCR was carried out with 60 Vbeta primers and 13 Jbeta primers. TCRdb keeps only in-frame clones here, not all; method: immunoSEQ multiplex PCR. The table shows 240,000 or so clones, with over 80% occurring only once. Sequencing used PBMCs. This chain uses TRBV15 with TRBJ2-1, with 10 bases identical to TRBD2. The sequence was obtained from a woman aged 40 to 50 in good health and CMV-seropositive. The CDR3 loop reads CATDSAGGHSNEQFF. Written as DNA, the CDR3 is TGTGCCACCGATTCAGCGGGAGGGCACTCCAATGAGCAGTTCTTC.